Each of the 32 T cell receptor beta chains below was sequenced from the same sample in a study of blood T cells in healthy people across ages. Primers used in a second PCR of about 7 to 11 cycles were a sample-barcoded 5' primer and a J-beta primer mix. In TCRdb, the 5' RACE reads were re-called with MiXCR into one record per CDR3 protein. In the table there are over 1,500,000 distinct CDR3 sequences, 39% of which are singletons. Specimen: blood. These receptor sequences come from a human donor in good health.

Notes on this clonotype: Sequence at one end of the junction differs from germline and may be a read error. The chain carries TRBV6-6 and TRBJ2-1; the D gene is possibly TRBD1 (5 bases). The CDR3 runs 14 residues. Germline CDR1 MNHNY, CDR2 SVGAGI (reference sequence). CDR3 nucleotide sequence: TGTGCCAGCAGGTACTCTCGGCAGGGCAATGAGCAGTTCTTC. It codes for CASRYSRQGNEQFF.

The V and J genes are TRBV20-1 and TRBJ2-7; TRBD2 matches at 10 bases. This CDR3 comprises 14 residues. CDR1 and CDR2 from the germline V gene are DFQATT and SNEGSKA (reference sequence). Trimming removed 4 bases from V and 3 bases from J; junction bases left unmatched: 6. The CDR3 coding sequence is TGCAGTGCTACAGGGACTAGCGCATACTACGAGCAGTACTTC. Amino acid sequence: CSATGTSAYYEQYF.

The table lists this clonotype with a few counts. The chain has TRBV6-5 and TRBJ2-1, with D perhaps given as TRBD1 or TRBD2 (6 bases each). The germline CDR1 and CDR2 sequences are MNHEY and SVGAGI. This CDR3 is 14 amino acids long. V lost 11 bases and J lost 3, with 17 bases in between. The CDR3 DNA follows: TGTGCCTCCGCCTACAGGGAGGACTACAATGAGCAGTTCTTC. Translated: CASAYREDYNEQFF.

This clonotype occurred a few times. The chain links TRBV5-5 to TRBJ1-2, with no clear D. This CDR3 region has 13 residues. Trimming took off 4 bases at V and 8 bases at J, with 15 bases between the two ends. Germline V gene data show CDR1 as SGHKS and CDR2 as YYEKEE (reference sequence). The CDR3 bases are TGTGCCAGCAGCCCGGACCCCTTCCTCGGCTACACCTTC. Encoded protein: CASSPDPFLGYTF.

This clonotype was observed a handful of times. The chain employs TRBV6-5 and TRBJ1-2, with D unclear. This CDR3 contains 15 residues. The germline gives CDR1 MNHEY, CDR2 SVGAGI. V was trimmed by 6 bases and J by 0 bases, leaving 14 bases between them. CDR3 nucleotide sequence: TGTGCCAGCAGCCGTCTTCCAGGTTCTAACTATGGCTACACCTTC. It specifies CASSRLPGSNYGYTF.

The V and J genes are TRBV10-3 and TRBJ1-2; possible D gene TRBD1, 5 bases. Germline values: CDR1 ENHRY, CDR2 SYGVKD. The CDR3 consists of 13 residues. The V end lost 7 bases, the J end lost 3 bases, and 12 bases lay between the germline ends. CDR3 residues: CAIMEGPDYGYTF. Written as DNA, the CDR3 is TGTGCCATCATGGAGGGGCCGGACTATGGCTACACCTTC.

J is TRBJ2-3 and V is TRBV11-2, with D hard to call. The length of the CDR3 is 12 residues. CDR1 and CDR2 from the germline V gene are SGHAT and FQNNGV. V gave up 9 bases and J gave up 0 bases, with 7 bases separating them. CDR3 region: CASTQSTDTQYF. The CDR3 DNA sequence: TGTGCCAGTACGCAAAGCACAGATACGCAGTATTTT.

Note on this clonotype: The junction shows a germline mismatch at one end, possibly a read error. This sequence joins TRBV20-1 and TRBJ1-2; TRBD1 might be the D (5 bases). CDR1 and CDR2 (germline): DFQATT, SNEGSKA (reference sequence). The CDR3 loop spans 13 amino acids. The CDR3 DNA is TGCAGGGGCCGAGTGAGGGGAGGGGATGGCTGCACCTTC. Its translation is CRGRVRGGDGCTF.

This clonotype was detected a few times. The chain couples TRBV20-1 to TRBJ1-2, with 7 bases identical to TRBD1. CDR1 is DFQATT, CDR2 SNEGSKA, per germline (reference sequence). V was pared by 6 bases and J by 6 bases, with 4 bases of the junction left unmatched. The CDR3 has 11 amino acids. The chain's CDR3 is CSAATGNGYTF. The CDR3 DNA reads TGCAGTGCAGCGACAGGGAATGGCTACACCTTC.

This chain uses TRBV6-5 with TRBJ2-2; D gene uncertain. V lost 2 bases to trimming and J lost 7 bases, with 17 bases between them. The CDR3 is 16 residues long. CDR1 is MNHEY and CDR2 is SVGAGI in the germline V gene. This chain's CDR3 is CASSYASGSRYGELFF. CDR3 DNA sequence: TGTGCCAGCAGTTACGCCTCCGGGTCCCGGTACGGGGAGCTGTTTTTT.

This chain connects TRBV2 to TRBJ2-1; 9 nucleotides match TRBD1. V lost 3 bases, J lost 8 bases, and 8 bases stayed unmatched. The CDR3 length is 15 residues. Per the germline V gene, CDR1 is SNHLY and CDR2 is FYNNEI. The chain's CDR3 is CASSDTGTGIHEQFF. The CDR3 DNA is TGTGCCAGCAGTGATACCGGGACAGGGATTCATGAGCAGTTCTTC.

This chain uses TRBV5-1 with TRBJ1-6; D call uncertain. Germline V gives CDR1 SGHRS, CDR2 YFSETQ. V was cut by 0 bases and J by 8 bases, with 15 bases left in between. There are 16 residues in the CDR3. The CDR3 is CASSLGVGSVDSPLHF. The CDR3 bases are TGCGCCAGCAGCTTGGGCGTCGGCTCAGTAGATTCACCCCTCCACTTT.

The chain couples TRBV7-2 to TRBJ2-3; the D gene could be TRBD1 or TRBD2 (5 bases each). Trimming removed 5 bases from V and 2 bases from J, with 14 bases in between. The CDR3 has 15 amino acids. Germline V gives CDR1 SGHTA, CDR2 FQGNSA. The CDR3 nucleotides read TGTGCCAGCAGCGGCCGGGACCGACTCACAGATACGCAGTATTTT. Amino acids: CASSGRDRLTDTQYF.

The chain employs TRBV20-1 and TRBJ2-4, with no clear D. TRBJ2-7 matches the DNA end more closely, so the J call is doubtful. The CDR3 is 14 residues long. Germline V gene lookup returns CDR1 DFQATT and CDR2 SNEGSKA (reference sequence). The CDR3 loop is CSARVILSGYEQYF. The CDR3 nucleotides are TGCAGTGCTAGAGTTATTCTGAGTGGGTACGAGCAGTACTTC.

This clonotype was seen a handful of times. The CDR3 sequence: CSARDPLLYGYTF. The CDR3, as DNA: TGCAGTGCTAGAGACCCATTGCTCTATGGCTACACCTTC. V and J are TRBV20-1 and TRBJ1-2; no firm D call. CDR1 and CDR2 from the germline V gene are DFQATT and SNEGSKA (reference sequence). The V end was cut by 0 bases, the J end by 4 bases, with 9 bases between. This CDR3 has 13 amino acids.

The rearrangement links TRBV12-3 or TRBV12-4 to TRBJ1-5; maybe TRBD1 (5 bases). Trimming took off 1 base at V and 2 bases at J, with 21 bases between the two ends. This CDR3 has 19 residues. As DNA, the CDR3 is TGTGCCAGCAGTTTAGGGGGGATGTGGGGCTACAAGGGCAATCAGCCCCAGCATTTT. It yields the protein CASSLGGMWGYKGNQPQHF.

CDR3 sequence: CASTGQGRGYEQYF. The CDR3 nucleotides read TGTGCCAGCACGGGACAAGGACGGGGCTACGAGCAGTACTTC. The chain is built from TRBV2 and TRBJ2-7; D might be TRBD1 (6 bases). Trimming cost V 7 bases and J 3 bases, with 16 bases left between them. CDR3 length: 14 amino acids. The germline CDR1 and CDR2 sequences are SNHLY and FYNNEI.

The CDR3 reads CASSQDGSEQYF. In DNA form, the CDR3 reads TGTGCCAGCAGCCAAGATGGAAGTGAGCAGTACTTC. The rearrangement uses TRBV14 and TRBJ2-7; D is uncertain. Germline V gene data show CDR1 as SGHDN and CDR2 as FVKESK. The CDR3 length is 12 residues. Trimming took 0 bases from V and 7 from J, leaving 7 bases between them.

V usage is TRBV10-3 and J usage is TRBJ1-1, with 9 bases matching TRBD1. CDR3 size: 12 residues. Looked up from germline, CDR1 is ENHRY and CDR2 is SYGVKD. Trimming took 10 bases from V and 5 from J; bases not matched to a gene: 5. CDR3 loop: CATMTGGTEAFF. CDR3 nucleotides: TGTGCCACTATGACAGGGGGAACTGAAGCTTTCTTT.

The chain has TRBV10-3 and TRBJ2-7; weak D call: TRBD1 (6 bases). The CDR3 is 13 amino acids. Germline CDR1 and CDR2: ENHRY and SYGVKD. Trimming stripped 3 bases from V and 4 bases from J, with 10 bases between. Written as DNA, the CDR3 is TGTGCCATCAGTGATCTGGACAGATACGAGCAGTACTTC. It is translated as CAISDLDRYEQYF.

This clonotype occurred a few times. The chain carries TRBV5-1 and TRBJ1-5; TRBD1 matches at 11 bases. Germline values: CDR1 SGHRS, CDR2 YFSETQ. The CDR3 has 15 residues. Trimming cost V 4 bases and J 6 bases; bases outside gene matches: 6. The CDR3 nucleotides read TGCGCCAGCAGCCCTGGGACAGGGGGAGGTCAGCCCCAGCATTTT. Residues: CASSPGTGGGQPQHF.

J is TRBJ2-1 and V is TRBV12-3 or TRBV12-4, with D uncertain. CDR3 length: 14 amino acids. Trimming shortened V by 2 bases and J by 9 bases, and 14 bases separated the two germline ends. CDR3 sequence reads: CASSLSVGHGEQFF. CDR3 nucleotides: TGTGCCAGCAGTTTATCGGTTGGGCATGGTGAGCAGTTCTTC.

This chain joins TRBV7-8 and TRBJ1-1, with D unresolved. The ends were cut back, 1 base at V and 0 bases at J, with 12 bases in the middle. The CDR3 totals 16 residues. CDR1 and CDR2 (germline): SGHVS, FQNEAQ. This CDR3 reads CASSLGGMNMNTEAFF. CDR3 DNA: TGTGCCAGCAGCTTAGGAGGTATGAACATGAACACTGAAGCTTTCTTT.

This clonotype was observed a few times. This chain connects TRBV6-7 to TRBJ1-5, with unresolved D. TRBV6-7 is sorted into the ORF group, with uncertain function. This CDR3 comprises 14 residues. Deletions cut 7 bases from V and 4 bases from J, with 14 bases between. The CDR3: CASMCLAANQPQHF. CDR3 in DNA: TGTGCCAGCATGTGTCTCGCAGCTAATCAGCCCCAGCATTTT.

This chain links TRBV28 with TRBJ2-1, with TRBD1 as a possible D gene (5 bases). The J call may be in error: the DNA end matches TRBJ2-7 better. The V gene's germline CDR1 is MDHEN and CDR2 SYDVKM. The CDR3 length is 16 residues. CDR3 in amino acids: CASSRQKSFSYNEQYF. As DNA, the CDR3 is TGTGCCAGCAGCCGACAGAAATCCTTCTCCTACAACGAGCAGTACTTC.

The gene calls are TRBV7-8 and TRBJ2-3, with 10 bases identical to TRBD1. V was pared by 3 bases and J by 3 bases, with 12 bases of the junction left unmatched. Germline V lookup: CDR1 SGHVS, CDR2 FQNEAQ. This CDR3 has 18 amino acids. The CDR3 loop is CASSFDRAGTGETDTQYF. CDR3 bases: TGTGCCAGCAGCTTCGACAGGGCCGGGACAGGGGAAACAGATACGCAGTATTTT.

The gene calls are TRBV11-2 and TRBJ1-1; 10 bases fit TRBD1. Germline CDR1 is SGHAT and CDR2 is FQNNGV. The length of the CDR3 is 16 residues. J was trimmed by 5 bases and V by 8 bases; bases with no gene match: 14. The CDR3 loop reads CASLNRDRGPGTEAFF. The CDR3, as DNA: TGTGCCAGCTTGAACCGGGACAGGGGCCCGGGAACTGAAGCTTTCTTT.

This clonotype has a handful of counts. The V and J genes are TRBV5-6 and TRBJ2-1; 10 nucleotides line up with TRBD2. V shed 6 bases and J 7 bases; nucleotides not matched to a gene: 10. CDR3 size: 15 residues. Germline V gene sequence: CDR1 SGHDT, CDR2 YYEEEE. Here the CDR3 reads CASTWLAGVGNEQFF. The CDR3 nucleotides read TGTGCCAGCACCTGGCTAGCGGGGGTGGGGAATGAGCAGTTCTTC. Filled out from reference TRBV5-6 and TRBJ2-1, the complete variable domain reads DAGVTQSPTHLIKTRGQQVTLRCSPKSGHDTVSWYQQALGQGPQFIFQYYEEEERQRGNFPDRFSGHQFPNYSSELNVNALLLGDSALYLCASTWLAGVGNEQFFGPGTRLTVL.

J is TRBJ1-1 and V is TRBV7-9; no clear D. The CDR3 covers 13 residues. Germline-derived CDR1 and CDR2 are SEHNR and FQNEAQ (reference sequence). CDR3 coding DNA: TGTAGCCCGGATGGGGAGACGAACACTGAAGCTTTCTTT. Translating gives CSPDGETNTEAFF.

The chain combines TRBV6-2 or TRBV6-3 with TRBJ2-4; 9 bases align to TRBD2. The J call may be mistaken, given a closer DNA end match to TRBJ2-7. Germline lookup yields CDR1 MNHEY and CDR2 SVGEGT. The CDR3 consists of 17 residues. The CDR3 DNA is TGTGCCAGCAGTTCCTTGCGCGCTAGCGGGGCCACCTACGAGCAGTACTTC. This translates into CASSSLRASGATYEQYF.

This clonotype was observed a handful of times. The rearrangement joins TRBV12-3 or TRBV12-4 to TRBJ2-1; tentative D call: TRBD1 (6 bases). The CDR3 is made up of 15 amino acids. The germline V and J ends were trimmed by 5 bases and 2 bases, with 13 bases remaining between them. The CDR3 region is CASSTTGSPYNEQFF. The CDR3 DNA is TGTGCCAGCAGTACAACAGGGTCCCCCTACAATGAGCAGTTCTTC.

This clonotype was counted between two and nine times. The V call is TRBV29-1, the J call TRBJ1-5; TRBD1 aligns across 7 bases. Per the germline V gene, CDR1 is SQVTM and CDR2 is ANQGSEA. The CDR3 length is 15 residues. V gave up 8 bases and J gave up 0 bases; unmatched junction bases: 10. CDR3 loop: CSPRQGGYSNQPQHF. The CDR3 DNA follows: TGCAGCCCGAGACAGGGAGGGTATAGCAATCAGCCCCAGCATTTT. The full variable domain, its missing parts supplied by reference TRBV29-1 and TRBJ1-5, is SAVISQKPSRDICQRGTSLTIQCQVDSQVTMMFWYRQQPGQSLTLIATANQGSEATYESGFVIDKFPISRPNLTFSTLTVSNMSPEDSSIYLCSPRQGGYSNQPQHFGDGTRLSIL.